This T cell receptor beta chain is drawn from a study of blood T cells in healthy people across ages. This clonotype was counted ten times or more. Next came a second PCR, run for roughly 6 to 11 cycles, which used a sample-barcoded 5' primer along with a J-beta primer mix. Unique molecular identifiers of 12 random nucleotides labeled each cDNA. TCRdb analysed the 5' RACE reads with MiXCR anew, one entry per CDR3 protein. There are some 930,000 distinct CDR3 sequences in the sample; just under 30% occur only once, and 10% to 13% lies in the top ten. The CDR3 covers 12 residues. V dropped 7 bases and J dropped 3 bases, with 13 bases sitting between them. Looked up from germline, CDR1 is DFQATT and CDR2 is SNEGSKA (reference sequence). Donor samples were obtained from healthy Caucasian individuals from Russia, aged 6 to 90. The data were also submitted as part of a second study, on T cells of mothers and their children. From that study: The whole RNA yield was converted to cDNA, around 1.4 ug per 15 ul. At a sensitivity of about 100 clones per million clonotypes, no persistent microchimeric T cell clones appeared.

The chain combines TRBV20-1 with TRBJ2-7, with no clear D. The receptor's source is a woman aged 35 to 49 in good health. The sample comprised blood. CDR3 residues: CSGYSNYYEQYF. The CDR3 DNA follows: TGCAGTGGATACAGCAATTACTACGAGCAGTACTTC.